These 27 T cell receptor beta chains came from one sample sequenced in a study of blood T cells in healthy people across ages. The use of a sample-barcoded 5' primer and a J-beta primer mix characterized a second PCR of about 6 to 12 cycles. Using its own MiXCR run on the 5' RACE reads, TCRdb lists one record per CDR3 protein. The data contain fewer than 900,000 distinct CDR3 sequences, roughly two fifths of them singletons. What was sequenced was blood. The receptors derive from a woman aged 60 to 75 in good health.

The chain joins TRBV20-1 to TRBJ2-7; D is perhaps TRBD1 (6 bases). V lost 6 bases, J lost 0 bases, and 18 bases lay in between. The CDR3 runs to 15 residues. CDR1 is DFQATT and CDR2 is SNEGSKA in the germline V gene (reference sequence). DNA for the CDR3: TGCAGTGCACTCGAAGCGACAGGCCGCTCCTACGAGCAGTACTTC. As protein: CSALEATGRSYEQYF.

The V and J genes are TRBV28 and TRBJ2-6; D ambiguous. V was trimmed by 3 bases and J by 0 bases, leaving 9 bases between them. Per the germline V gene, CDR1 is MDHEN and CDR2 is SYDVKM. The CDR3 runs 16 residues. The DNA of the CDR3 is TGTGCCAGCAGTTTGCTTGGGCCCTCTGGGGCCAACGTCCTGACTTTC. It specifies CASSLLGPSGANVLTF.

This clonotype turned up a few times. This may stem from a read error, because a much larger clone lies one nucleotide away. The chain has TRBV7-3 and TRBJ2-5, with D possibly TRBD1 on 6 matching bases. Germline V gives CDR1 SGHTA, CDR2 FQGTGA. CDR3 length: 13 amino acids. The germline V and J ends were trimmed by 5 bases and 11 bases, with 18 bases remaining between them. CDR3 bases: TGTGCCAGCAGCGATTCAGGGGCCAATGAGCAGTACTTC. Translated, it gives CASSDSGANEQYF.

The rearrangement links TRBV20-1 to TRBJ1-2; 7 nucleotides align to TRBD1. V lost 7 bases to trimming and J lost 0 bases; unmatched junction nucleotides: 5. The CDR3 consists of 13 residues. Germline assignment: CDR1 DFQATT and CDR2 SNEGSKA (reference sequence). The CDR3 loop reads CSVPDRANYGYTF. In DNA form, the CDR3 reads TGCAGTGTCCCAGACAGGGCTAACTATGGCTACACCTTC.

This clonotype was observed a handful of times. A junction end diverges from the germline sequence, so it may reflect a read error. This chain links TRBV12-3 or TRBV12-4 with TRBJ1-2; D is unclear. The CDR3 is 13 residues long. CDR3 sequence reads: CASSFSPNSGYTF. DNA of the CDR3: TGTGCCAGCAGTTTTTCCCCCAACTCTGGCTACACCTTC.

For the CDR3, the DNA is TGTGCCAGCAGTTACACGGGACAGCAAGAGACCCAGTACTTC. Its protein is CASSYTGQQETQYF. The genes are TRBV6-5 and TRBJ2-5; 7 nucleotides line up with TRBD1. Germline V gene lookup returns CDR1 MNHEY and CDR2 SVGAGI. The J segment lost 2 bases and the V segment lost 2 bases, leaving 2 bases of the junction unmatched. The CDR3 runs to 14 residues.

This clonotype turned up a few times. V and J are TRBV29-1 and TRBJ2-3, with 10 bases matching TRBD2. Germline-derived CDR1 and CDR2 are SQVTM and ANQGSEA. Germline trimming cut 7 bases from V and 5 bases from J; bases unmatched to any gene: 27. The CDR3 extends over 20 amino acids. CDR3 nucleotides: TGCAGCGCTCGGGGAAGAGATTCCAGCGGGGGGGTCTTATCCCGAGATACGCAGTATTTT. It codes for CSARGRDSSGGVLSRDTQYF.

J is TRBJ2-7 and V is TRBV6-1; TRBD1 is a possible D gene (5 bases). The V gene's germline CDR1 is MNHNS and CDR2 SASEGT. V lost 1 base, J lost 7 bases, and 11 bases lay in between. This CDR3 has 13 amino acids. CDR3 in amino acids: CASSEVQGNEQYF. The CDR3 nucleotides are TGTGCCAGCAGTGAAGTTCAGGGCAATGAGCAGTACTTC.

The J gene is TRBJ2-7, the V gene TRBV30, with 7 bases matching TRBD1. The CDR3 spans 14 residues. Germline values: CDR1 GTSNPN, CDR2 SVGIG (reference sequence). Trimming at V came to 4 bases and at J to 0 bases, leaving 6 bases not matched to a gene. The CDR3 DNA reads as TGTGCCTGGAATCGGGACAGCAGCTCCTACGAGCAGTACTTC. Amino acids: CAWNRDSSSYEQYF. Together with reference TRBV30 and TRBJ2-7, the CDR3 gives the full variable domain: SQTIHQWPATLVQPVGSPLSLECTVEGTSNPNLYWYRQAAGRGLQLLFYSVGIGQISSEVPQNLSASRPQDRQFILSSKKLLLSDSGFYLCAWNRDSSSYEQYFGPGTRLTVT.

The chain has TRBV10-3 and TRBJ1-6, with D perhaps matching TRBD1 (6 bases). From germline, CDR1 is ENHRY and CDR2 SYGVKD. Trimming shortened V by 9 bases and J by 6 bases, and 15 bases separated the two germline ends. The CDR3 has 14 residues. CDR3 nucleotides: TGTGCCATTCGTAACAGGGAGGGTAATTCACCCCTCCACTTT. It translates to CAIRNREGNSPLHF.

The rearrangement links TRBV15 to TRBJ2-3; 13 bases are a match to TRBD2. V was clipped by 4 bases and J by 6 bases; unmatched bases: 7. CDR1 and CDR2 from the germline V gene are LNHNV and YYDKDF (reference sequence). The CDR3 consists of 16 residues. Here the CDR3 DNA reads TGTGCCACCAGCACCCGACTAGCGGGGGGCAAGGATACGCAGTATTTT. Its translation is CATSTRLAGGKDTQYF. The full variable domain, rest sourced from reference TRBV15 and TRBJ2-3, is DAMVIQNPRYQVTQFGKPVTLSCSQTLNHNVMYWYQQKSSQAPKLLFHYYDKDFNNEADTPDNFQSRRPNTSFCFLDIRSPGLGDTAMYLCATSTRLAGGKDTQYFGPGTRLTVL.

The gene calls are TRBV9 and TRBJ2-1; D tentatively reads TRBD1 or TRBD2 (5 bases each). V was trimmed by 4 bases and J by 5 bases, leaving 16 bases between them. Germline assignment: CDR1 SGDLS and CDR2 YYNGEE. CDR3 length equals 15 residues. The CDR3 reads CASSRDPLGDNEQFF. The CDR3 bases are TGTGCCAGCAGCAGGGACCCCCTCGGGGACAATGAGCAGTTCTTC.

The J gene is TRBJ2-7, the V gene TRBV4-3; D is perhaps TRBD1 (6 bases). V was pared by 4 bases and J by 7 bases, with 23 bases between. Per germline, CDR1 LGHNA and CDR2 YSLEER. The CDR3 spans 16 residues. The DNA of the CDR3 is TGCGCCAGCAGCCTAGAACAGGGTGGACCCTACAATGAGCAGTACTTC. This encodes CASSLEQGGPYNEQYF.

This clonotype was detected a few times. V gene TRBV28 combines with J gene TRBJ2-3; the D gene is possibly TRBD2 (5 bases). V was trimmed by 4 bases and J by 4 bases, leaving 21 bases between them. Germline V lookup: CDR1 MDHEN, CDR2 SYDVKM. There are 17 residues in the CDR3. The CDR3, as DNA: TGTGCCAGCAGTTCGGGAAGCCCAGTAGAAAACTCAGATACGCAGTATTTT. Amino acid sequence: CASSSGSPVENSDTQYF.

This clonotype has more than one count but fewer than ten. The chain couples TRBV7-2 to TRBJ2-3; possible D gene TRBD2, 5 bases. Trimming cost V 2 bases and J 2 bases, with 8 bases left between them. Looked up from germline, CDR1 is SGHTA and CDR2 is FQGNSA. The CDR3 runs to 14 residues. CDR3: CASSLNLATDTQYF. Written as DNA, the CDR3 is TGTGCCAGCAGCTTAAATCTAGCCACAGATACGCAGTATTTT.

The V gene is TRBV12-3 or TRBV12-4, the J gene TRBJ2-3; TRBD2 matches at 11 bases. With 5 bases clipped from V and 6 bases from J, the junction kept 13 bases outside the gene matches. The CDR3 is 17 residues long. The DNA of the CDR3 is TGTGCCAGCAGTCCCCCTAGACTAGCGGGAAGGTCGGATACGCAGTATTTT. It codes for CASSPPRLAGRSDTQYF.

The J gene is TRBJ2-3, the V gene TRBV12-3 or TRBV12-4; TRBD1 agrees at 7 bases. Trimming cost V 5 bases and J 4 bases; bases outside gene matches: 6. The CDR3 is made up of 14 amino acids. CDR3 in DNA: TGTGCCAGCAGTCAACAGGGGAGCCCAGATACGCAGTATTTT. It encodes CASSQQGSPDTQYF.

The chain recombines TRBV12-3 or TRBV12-4 with TRBJ2-4; tentatively, D is TRBD1 (7 bases). This CDR3 has 15 residues. Trimming removed 8 bases at V and 3 bases at J, with 17 bases between. CDR3 DNA sequence: TGTGCCAGCTCCCAGGAGGGGGCCGTCAAAAACATTCAGTACTTC. Protein sequence: CASSQEGAVKNIQYF.

V gene TRBV7-9 combines with J gene TRBJ1-1, with 11 bases lining up with TRBD1. V lost 5 bases to trimming and J lost 8 bases; unmatched junction nucleotides: 4. Germline loops: CDR1 SEHNR, CDR2 FQNEAQ (reference sequence). The CDR3 contains 13 residues. The CDR3: CASSQGQGAEAFF. The CDR3 nucleotides are TGTGCCAGCAGCCAAGGACAGGGGGCCGAAGCTTTCTTT.

This chain links TRBV24-1 with TRBJ2-3, with TRBD1 identical over 9 bases. The J segment lost 1 base and the V segment lost 4 bases, leaving 8 bases of the junction unmatched. CDR1 is KGHDR and CDR2 is SFDVKD in the germline V gene. The CDR3 is 17 amino acids. CDR3 DNA sequence: TGTGCCACCAGTGACTATCGGACAGGGGACCGCACAGATACGCAGTATTTT. This sequence encodes CATSDYRTGDRTDTQYF.

This clonotype was observed a handful of times. The CDR3 DNA sequence: TGTGCCAGCAGCCTACCTGCGGGATCCTACGAGCAGTACTTC. It encodes CASSLPAGSYEQYF. J is TRBJ2-7 and V is TRBV6-1; D possibly corresponds to TRBD2 (6 bases). This CDR3 region has 14 residues. Trimming took off 6 bases at V and 1 base at J, with 13 bases between the two ends. Germline assignment: CDR1 MNHNS and CDR2 SASEGT.

The J gene is TRBJ2-7, the V gene TRBV6-1; no definite D call. CDR1 MNHNS and CDR2 SASEGT come from the germline V gene. Trimming pared 2 bases from V and 0 bases from J, leaving 8 bases between. CDR3 length: 14 amino acids. CDR3 DNA sequence: TGTGCCAGCAGTGAACTCTACCCCTCCTACGAGCAGTACTTC. As protein: CASSELYPSYEQYF.

The sample holds one count of this clonotype. For the CDR3, the DNA is TGTGCCAGCAGCTTCTTTCATTCGGGGGGAAGCACAGATACGCAGTATTTT. It codes for CASSFFHSGGSTDTQYF. The J gene is TRBJ2-3, the V gene TRBV7-8; TRBD2 matches 7 bases. After removal of 3 bases from V and 0 bases from J, the junction contained 9 bases not matched to a gene. The length of the CDR3 is 17 residues. Germline CDR1 is SGHVS and CDR2 is FQNEAQ.

This chain uses TRBV25-1 with TRBJ2-1, with 10 bases aligning to TRBD1. With V trimmed by 2 bases and J by 6 bases, 4 bases remained unmatched. The germline V gene encodes CDR1 MGHDK and CDR2 SYGVNS. This CDR3 is built from 15 residues. CDR3 amino acids: CASSETGTGVNEQFF. CDR3 nucleotide sequence: TGTGCCAGCAGTGAAACCGGGACAGGGGTCAATGAGCAGTTCTTC.

This chain's CDR3 is CASSQPKNGGDTQYF. The CDR3 coding sequence is TGCGCCAGCAGCCAACCCAAAAATGGCGGGGATACGCAGTATTTT. The J gene is TRBJ2-3, the V gene TRBV4-1; D may be TRBD2 (5 bases). This CDR3 has 15 amino acids. The germline CDR1 and CDR2 sequences are MGHRA and YSYEKL. Trimming cost V 2 bases and J 6 bases, with 15 bases left between them.

The rearrangement joins TRBV12-3 or TRBV12-4 to TRBJ1-5; perhaps TRBD1 as D (5 bases). V was shortened by 3 bases and J by 6 bases, with 12 bases between the two germline ends. This CDR3 has 14 amino acids. The CDR3 sequence is CASSFREGGQPQHF. CDR3 in DNA: TGTGCCAGCAGTTTCAGGGAAGGAGGTCAGCCCCAGCATTTT.

This chain joins TRBV30 and TRBJ2-5, with D perhaps TRBD1 or TRBD2 (6 bases each). The J call is uncertain, as TRBJ2-7 better fits the DNA end. The CDR3 totals 14 residues. Per the germline V gene, CDR1 is GTSNPN and CDR2 is SVGIG (reference sequence). The CDR3 protein is CAWSVRGLNYEQYF. As DNA, the CDR3 is TGTGCCTGGAGTGTACGGGGGCTAAACTACGAGCAGTACTTC.